The 9 T cell receptor beta chains in this list originate from one sample, sequenced in a study of graft-versus-host responses after intestinal transplantation. The data were produced by immunoSEQ multiplex PCR, yet TCRdb's version contains in-frame clones alone and is incomplete. The data contain some 88,000 clones, 85% to 95% of them seen just once; the ten biggest clones take up roughly 2%. Their antigens remain unidentified. This specimen consisted of unstimulated CD8+ T cells sorted from spleen or lymph node cells, obtained before intestinal transplant. The receptors were sampled from a human donor who received an intestinal transplant.

The V gene is TRBV10-2, the J gene TRBJ1-2; 7 nucleotides agree with TRBD1. Germline trimming cut 6 bases from V and 4 bases from J; bases unmatched to any gene: 8. Germline V lookup: CDR1 WSHSY, CDR2 SAAADI. This CDR3 is 14 amino acids long. CDR3 bases: TGCGCCAGCAGAACCGGGACAGAGCTCTATGGCTACACCTTC. This encodes CASRTGTELYGYTF.

The chain joins TRBV27 to TRBJ2-3, with D perhaps TRBD1 (5 bases). This CDR3 has 16 residues. V gave up 2 bases and J gave up 0 bases, with 12 bases separating them. Germline V CDR1 and CDR2: MNHEY, SMNVEV (reference sequence). CDR3 bases: TGTGCCAGCAGTTTAGCAGGGCCCACTAGCACAGATACGCAGTATTTT. Its protein product is CASSLAGPTSTDTQYF.

This chain connects TRBV7-9 to TRBJ2-1; the D gene is possibly TRBD2 (5 bases). The CDR3 spans 14 residues. V was pared by 7 bases and J by 3 bases, with 13 bases between. Germline CDR1 and CDR2: SEHNR and FQNEAQ (reference sequence). The CDR3 here is CASNKGADYNEQFF. The CDR3 bases are TGTGCCAGCAATAAGGGAGCCGACTACAATGAGCAGTTCTTC.

The V gene is TRBV5-4, the J gene TRBJ1-1, with D tentatively TRBD1 (5 bases). Trimming shortened V by 0 bases and J by 4 bases, and 7 bases separated the two germline ends. Germline values: CDR1 SGHNT, CDR2 YYREEE (reference sequence). This CDR3 is 13 amino acids long. The CDR3 DNA reads as TGTGCCAGCAGCTTGGGGGGGGGCACTGAAGCTTTCTTT. The encoded protein is CASSLGGGTEAFF.

This clone appeared a single time. The chain couples TRBV4-3 to TRBJ2-3, with D tentatively TRBD1 (7 bases). The CDR3 covers 16 residues. Germline values: CDR1 LGHNA, CDR2 YSLEER. Deletions cut 4 bases from V and 3 bases from J, with 17 bases between. The CDR3 nucleotides read TGCGCCAGCAGCCCTCTGTCAGGGGGGCTTACAGATACGCAGTATTTT. Translation: CASSPLSGGLTDTQYF.

This chain joins TRBV27 and TRBJ2-4; the match to TRBD1 covers 7 bases. Germline V gene data show CDR1 as MNHEY and CDR2 as SMNVEV (reference sequence). The ends lost 2 bases at V and 10 bases at J; junction bases unmatched: 8. The CDR3 contains 14 residues. In nucleotides, the CDR3 is TGTGCCAGCAGTTTAGAGCTTAAACAGGGGATTCAGTACTTC. It specifies CASSLELKQGIQYF.

This clone was counted once. This chain connects TRBV4-1 to TRBJ1-1, with D unresolved. The CDR3 spans 15 residues. Germline CDR1 and CDR2: MGHRA and YSYEKL. V was clipped by 3 bases and J by 1 base, with 12 bases between them. The CDR3 DNA reads TGCGCCAGCAGCCAGCAGGCCAAGTCGAACACTGAAGCTTTCTTT. Its translation is CASSQQAKSNTEAFF.

This chain links TRBV7-2 with TRBJ2-3, with 15 bases matching TRBD2. CDR3 length: 18 amino acids. The trim removed 5 bases at V and 2 bases at J, leaving 8 bases unmatched. Germline V gene lookup returns CDR1 SGHTA and CDR2 FQGNSA. The CDR3 here is CASSLPGLAGGPTDTQYF. DNA of the CDR3: TGTGCCAGCAGCCTTCCCGGACTAGCGGGGGGGCCCACAGATACGCAGTATTTT.

V and J are TRBV4-3 and TRBJ2-2; 7 bases fit TRBD1. The length of the CDR3 is 16 residues. The germline CDR1 and CDR2 sequences are LGHNA and YSLEER. With 6 bases clipped from V and 3 bases from J, the junction kept 10 bases outside the gene matches. CDR3 in DNA: TGCGCCAGCAGAAAACGGGACAGAGACTACACCGGGGAGCTGTTTTTT. This translates into CASRKRDRDYTGELFF.